Listed below are T cell receptor beta chains from one sample, sequenced in a study of Graves' ophthalmopathy and Graves' hyperthyroidism. Via MiXCR, TCRdb re-called the multiplex PCR reads, giving one row per CDR3 protein. Here the sample spans about 660,000 distinct CDR3 sequences, over 40% being singletons. Sequencing used peripheral blood. The receptors stem from an adult man with Graves' ophthalmopathy. The CDR3 runs from the conserved cysteine through the conserved F or W. The D gene is left open where the match is weak. Only part of the rows carry a size: once, few, many, or a class if the clone is expanded.

CDR3 protein: CASSWGTGAMYEQYF; CDR3 DNA: TGTGCCAGCAGCTGGGGGACAGGGGCTATGTACGAGCAGTACTTC; V gene: TRBV7-8; J gene: TRBJ2-7; D gene: TRBD1; clone size: -
CDR3 protein: CAINDVHEKLFF; CDR3 DNA: TGTGCCATCAACGACGTACATGAAAAACTGTTTTTT; V gene: TRBV10-3; J gene: TRBJ1-4; D gene: -; clone size: -
CDR3 protein: CASGGDRVYGYTF; CDR3 DNA: TGTGCCAGCGGGGGGGACAGGGTCTATGGCTACACCTTC; V gene: TRBV2; J gene: TRBJ1-2; D gene: TRBD1; clone size: -
CDR3 protein: CASSTLGQGASQPQHF; CDR3 DNA: TGTGCCAGCAGCACACTAGGACAGGGGGCAAGTCAGCCCCAGCATTTT; V gene: TRBV7-2; J gene: TRBJ1-5; D gene: TRBD1; clone size: -
CDR3 protein: CASSWQGRTEAFF; CDR3 DNA: TGTGCCAGCAGCTGGCAGGGAAGGACTGAAGCTTTCTTT; V gene: TRBV7-9; J gene: TRBJ1-1; D gene: -; clone size: -
CDR3 protein: CAISDRTGAANYGYTF; CDR3 DNA: TGTGCCATCAGTGATCGGACAGGGGCTGCTAACTATGGCTACACCTTC; V gene: TRBV10-3; J gene: TRBJ1-2; D gene: TRBD1; clone size: many
CDR3 protein: CASSPLAAGGKYEQYF; CDR3 DNA: TGTGCCAGCAGCCCATTAGCCGCGGGAGGGAAATACGAGCAGTACTTC; V gene: TRBV7-6; J gene: TRBJ2-7; D gene: TRBD2; clone size: many
CDR3 protein: CASSLGLVNVLTF; CDR3 DNA: TGTGCCAGCAGCTTAGGTCTAGTCAACGTCCTGACTTTC; V gene: TRBV7-3; J gene: TRBJ2-6; D gene: -; clone size: -
CDR3 protein: CASGRVSTEAFF; CDR3 DNA: TGTGCCAGCGGCAGGGTTAGCACTGAAGCTTTCTTT; V gene: TRBV11-2; J gene: TRBJ1-1; D gene: -; clone size: many
CDR3 protein: CASSDRGGNQPQHF; CDR3 DNA: TGTGCCAGCAGTGACCGGGGTGGCAATCAGCCCCAGCATTTT; V gene: TRBV2; J gene: TRBJ1-5; D gene: -; clone size: many
CDR3 protein: CASTHTMGAADTEAFF; CDR3 DNA: TGTGCCAGCACCCATACTATGGGGGCGGCGGACACTGAAGCTTTCTTT; V gene: TRBV6-1; J gene: TRBJ1-1; D gene: -; clone size: -
CDR3 protein: CASSDTGTGDAEQYF; CDR3 DNA: TGTGCCAGCAGTGACACCGGGACAGGGGACGCCGAGCAGTACTTC; V gene: TRBV25-1; J gene: TRBJ2-7; D gene: TRBD1; clone size: -
CDR3 protein: CASSSKQYQETQYF; CDR3 DNA: TGCGCCAGCAGCTCTAAGCAGTACCAAGAGACCCAGTACTTC; V gene: TRBV5-1; J gene: TRBJ2-5; D gene: -; clone size: -
CDR3 protein: CASSQVAENYGYTF; CDR3 DNA: TGTGCCAGCAGCCAAGTGGCAGAGAACTATGGCTACACCTTC; V gene: TRBV9; J gene: TRBJ1-2; D gene: -; clone size: -
CDR3 protein: CAISEDRGAAWTEAFF; CDR3 DNA: TGTGCCATCAGTGAGGACAGGGGCGCAGCTTGGACTGAAGCTTTCTTT; V gene: TRBV10-3; J gene: TRBJ1-1; D gene: TRBD1; clone size: -
CDR3 protein: CASRTGVGGYTF; CDR3 DNA: TGTGCCAGCAGGACAGGGGTGGGGGGCTACACCTTC; V gene: TRBV2; J gene: TRBJ1-2; D gene: TRBD1; clone size: -
CDR3 protein: CASSLTDRGEQYF; CDR3 DNA: TGTGCCAGCAGCTTAACGGATCGGGGAGAGCAGTACTTC; V gene: TRBV7-3; J gene: TRBJ2-7; D gene: -; clone size: many
CDR3 protein: CAKLRETQYF; CDR3 DNA: TGTGCCAAACTTAGGGAGACCCAGTACTTC; V gene: TRBV7-9; J gene: TRBJ2-5; D gene: -; clone size: -
CDR3 protein: CASMRQVSTTGELFF; CDR3 DNA: TGTGCCAGCATGAGACAGGTTTCGACCACCGGGGAGCTGTTTTTT; V gene: TRBV2; J gene: TRBJ2-2; D gene: -; clone size: -
CDR3 protein: CASSPGVTAFF; CDR3 DNA: TGCGCCAGCAGCCCAGGGGTGACAGCTTTCTTT; V gene: TRBV5-1; J gene: TRBJ1-1; D gene: -; clone size: many
CDR3 protein: CASSNAGGAYEQYF; CDR3 DNA: TGTGCCAGCAGTAACGCAGGGGGGGCCTACGAGCAGTACTTC; V gene: TRBV12-3/TRBV12-4; J gene: TRBJ2-7; D gene: -; clone size: -
CDR3 protein: CASSPRGGEVNTEAFF; CDR3 DNA: TGTGCCAGCAGTCCCCGGGGGGGGGAGGTCAACACTGAAGCTTTCTTT; V gene: TRBV2; J gene: TRBJ1-1; D gene: -; clone size: -
CDR3 protein: CAAGEGADQPQHF; CDR3 DNA: TGTGCCGCTGGGGAGGGGGCCGATCAGCCCCAGCATTTT; V gene: TRBV7-9; J gene: TRBJ1-5; D gene: TRBD1; clone size: many
CDR3 protein: CASSPEGDRELSYEQYF; CDR3 DNA: TGTGCCAGCAGCCCAGAGGGGGACAGGGAATTAAGCTACGAGCAGTACTTC; V gene: TRBV7-3; J gene: TRBJ2-7; D gene: TRBD1; clone size: -
CDR3 protein: CAISRDRGGYQPQHF; CDR3 DNA: TGTGCCATCAGCAGGGACAGGGGAGGGTATCAGCCCCAGCATTTT; V gene: TRBV10-3; J gene: TRBJ1-5; D gene: TRBD1; clone size: once
CDR3 protein: CASSRPPDGSSYGYTF; CDR3 DNA: TGTGCCAGCAGCCGACCCCCCGACGGGAGTTCCTATGGCTACACCTTC; V gene: TRBV7-9; J gene: TRBJ1-2; D gene: -; clone size: many
CDR3 protein: CASSISQGNQPQHF; CDR3 DNA: TGTGCCAGTAGTATTTCACAGGGGAATCAGCCCCAGCATTTT; V gene: TRBV19; J gene: TRBJ1-5; D gene: TRBD1; clone size: -
CDR3 protein: CATSSSDRTRQPQHF; CDR3 DNA: TGTGCCACCAGCAGCTCGGACAGGACCCGTCAGCCCCAGCATTTT; V gene: TRBV15; J gene: TRBJ1-5; D gene: TRBD1; clone size: -
CDR3 protein: CASSLAATNTGYGYTF; CDR3 DNA: TGTGCCAGCAGCTTAGCGGCGACGAACACTGGCTATGGCTACACCTTC; V gene: TRBV7-9; J gene: TRBJ1-2; D gene: -; clone size: -
CDR3 protein: CASSRLGQGHGQPQHF; CDR3 DNA: TGTGCCAGCAGCCGCCTGGGACAGGGTCATGGTCAGCCCCAGCATTTT; V gene: TRBV25-1; J gene: TRBJ1-5; D gene: TRBD1; clone size: -
CDR3 protein: CASSSLRGGGELFF; CDR3 DNA: TGTGCCAGCAGCTCGCTCAGGGGCGGCGGGGAGCTGTTTTTT; V gene: TRBV11-2; J gene: TRBJ2-2; D gene: -; clone size: many
CDR3 protein: CAISEWTIGTHTQYF; CDR3 DNA: TGTGCCATCAGTGAGTGGACAATTGGGACGCATACGCAGTATTTT; V gene: TRBV10-3; J gene: TRBJ2-3; D gene: -; clone size: many
CDR3 protein: CASSFAPQETQYF; CDR3 DNA: TGTGCCAGCAGTTTTGCGCCCCAAGAGACCCAGTACTTC; V gene: TRBV6-6; J gene: TRBJ2-5; D gene: -; clone size: many
CDR3 protein: CATSDPRLAGADTQYF; CDR3 DNA: TGTGCCACCAGTGACCCGAGACTAGCGGGAGCAGATACGCAGTATTTT; V gene: TRBV24-1; J gene: TRBJ2-3; D gene: TRBD2; clone size: -
CDR3 protein: CASSNRVGGANVLTF; CDR3 DNA: TGTGCCAGCAGCAACAGAGTGGGCGGGGCCAACGTCCTGACTTTC; V gene: TRBV25-1; J gene: TRBJ2-6; D gene: -; clone size: once
CDR3 protein: CATSKLQSQETQYF; CDR3 DNA: TGTGCCACCAGCAAACTCCAGTCACAAGAGACCCAGTACTTC; V gene: TRBV15; J gene: TRBJ2-5; D gene: -; clone size: many
CDR3 protein: CASSGQGAFVGANVLTF; CDR3 DNA: TGTGCCAGCAGCGGACAGGGGGCTTTTGTTGGGGCCAACGTCCTGACTTTC; V gene: TRBV6-6; J gene: TRBJ2-6; D gene: TRBD1; clone size: -
CDR3 protein: CASSIERVGGELFF; CDR3 DNA: TGTGCCAGCAGCATCGAACGGGTCGGCGGGGAGCTGTTTTTT; V gene: TRBV9; J gene: TRBJ2-2; D gene: -; clone size: -
CDR3 protein: CASSHPTGTNEQYF; CDR3 DNA: TGTGCCAGCAGCCATCCTACCGGGACGAACGAGCAGTACTTC; V gene: TRBV5-4; J gene: TRBJ2-7; D gene: -; clone size: many
CDR3 protein: CASSLARGTGELFF; CDR3 DNA: TGTGCCAGCAGCTTGGCTCGGGGGACCGGGGAGCTGTTTTTT; V gene: TRBV12-3/TRBV12-4; J gene: TRBJ2-2; D gene: -; clone size: many
CDR3 protein: CASTLADQGTQYF; CDR3 DNA: TGTGCCTCCACCCTAGCGGATCAAGGGACCCAGTACTTC; V gene: TRBV30; J gene: TRBJ2-5; D gene: TRBD2; clone size: -
CDR3 protein: CASSQDLRGGTGELFF; CDR3 DNA: TGCGCCAGCAGCCAAGATCTCAGGGGCGGAACCGGGGAGCTGTTTTTT; V gene: TRBV4-3; J gene: TRBJ2-2; D gene: -; clone size: few
CDR3 protein: CASSSRQGGNSPLHF; CDR3 DNA: TGTGCCAGCAGCTCCCGACAGGGTGGGAATTCACCCCTCCACTTT; V gene: TRBV9; J gene: TRBJ1-6; D gene: TRBD1; clone size: many
CDR3 protein: CASTPVGMNTEAFF; CDR3 DNA: TGTGCCAGCACCCCTGTAGGGATGAACACTGAAGCTTTCTTT; V gene: TRBV5-6; J gene: TRBJ1-1; D gene: -; clone size: few
CDR3 protein: CASSQVRGNTEAFF; CDR3 DNA: TGCGCCAGCAGCCAAGTCCGGGGGAACACTGAAGCTTTCTTT; V gene: TRBV7-9; J gene: TRBJ1-1; D gene: -; clone size: -